What follows is one TCR beta chain and its context. These data originate in a study of neoadjuvant anti-PD-1 for oral cavity cancer. Across the whole study: Patients mostly received three to four biweekly nivolumab doses at 3 mg/kg before surgery.

TCRdb keeps only in-frame clones here, not all; method: immunoSEQ multiplex PCR. The table includes 35,000 to 50,000 clones, 75% to 80% detected once. The time point was: after neoadjuvant nivolumab, at surgical resection. The CDR3 runs 15 residues. Germline V gene sequence: CDR1 MGHDK, CDR2 SYGVNS. V gave up 1 base and J gave up 8 bases; unmatched junction bases: 7. Material: PBMCs, obtained after nivolumab (anti-PD-1) treatment. The chain is built from TRBV25-1 and TRBJ1-4; 7 bases align to TRBD1. The TCR sequence derives from a person aged 35-79 years with oral cavity squamous cell carcinoma. The CDR3 region has the DNA TGTGCCAGCAGTGAATTAGAAGGGGGCGCGGAAAAACTGTTTTTT. Translated: CASSELEGGAEKLFF.